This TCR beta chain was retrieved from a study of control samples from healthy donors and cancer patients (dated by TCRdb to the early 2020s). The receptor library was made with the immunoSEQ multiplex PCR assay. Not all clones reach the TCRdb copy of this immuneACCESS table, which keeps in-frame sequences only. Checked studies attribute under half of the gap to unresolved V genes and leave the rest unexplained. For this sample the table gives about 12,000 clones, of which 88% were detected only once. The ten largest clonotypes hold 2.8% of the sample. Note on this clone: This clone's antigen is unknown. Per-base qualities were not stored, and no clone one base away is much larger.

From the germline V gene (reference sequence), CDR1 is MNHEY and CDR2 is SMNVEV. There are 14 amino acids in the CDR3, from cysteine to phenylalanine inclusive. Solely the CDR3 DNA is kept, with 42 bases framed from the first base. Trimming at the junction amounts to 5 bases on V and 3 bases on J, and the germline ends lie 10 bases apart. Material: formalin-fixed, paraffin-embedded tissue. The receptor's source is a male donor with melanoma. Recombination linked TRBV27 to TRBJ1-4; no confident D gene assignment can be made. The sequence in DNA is TGTGCCAGCAGTCTTGTTTGGTCTAATGAAAAACTGTTTTTT. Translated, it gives CASSLVWSNEKLFF.